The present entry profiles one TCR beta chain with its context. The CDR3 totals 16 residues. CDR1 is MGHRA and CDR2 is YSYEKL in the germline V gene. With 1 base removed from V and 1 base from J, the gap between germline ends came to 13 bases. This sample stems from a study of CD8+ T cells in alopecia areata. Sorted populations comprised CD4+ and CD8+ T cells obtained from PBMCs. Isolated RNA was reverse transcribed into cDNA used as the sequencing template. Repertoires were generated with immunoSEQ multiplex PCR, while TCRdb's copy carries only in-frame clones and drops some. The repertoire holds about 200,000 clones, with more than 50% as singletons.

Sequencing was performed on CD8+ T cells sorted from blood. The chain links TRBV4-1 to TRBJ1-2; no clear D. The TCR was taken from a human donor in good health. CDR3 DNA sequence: TGCGCCAGCAGCCAAGGACCTCCCGTCAATAACTATGGCTACACCTTC. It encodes CASSQGPPVNNYGYTF.